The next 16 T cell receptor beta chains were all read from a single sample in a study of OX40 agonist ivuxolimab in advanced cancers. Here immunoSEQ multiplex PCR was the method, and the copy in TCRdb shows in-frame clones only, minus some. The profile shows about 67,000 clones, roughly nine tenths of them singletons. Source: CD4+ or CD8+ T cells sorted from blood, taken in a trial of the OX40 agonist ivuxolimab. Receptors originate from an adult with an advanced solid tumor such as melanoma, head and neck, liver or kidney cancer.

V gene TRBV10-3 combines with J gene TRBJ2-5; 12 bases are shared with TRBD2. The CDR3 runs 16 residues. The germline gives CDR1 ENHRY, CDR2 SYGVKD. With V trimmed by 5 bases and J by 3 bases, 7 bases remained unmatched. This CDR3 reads CAISRSSGGAKETQYF. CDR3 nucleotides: TGTGCCATCAGTCGGTCTAGCGGGGGGGCTAAAGAGACCCAGTACTTC.

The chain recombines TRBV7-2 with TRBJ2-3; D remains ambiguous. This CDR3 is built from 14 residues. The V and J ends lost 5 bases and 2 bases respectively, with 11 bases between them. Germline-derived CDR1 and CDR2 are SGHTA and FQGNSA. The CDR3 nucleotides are TGTGCCAGCAGCCTCGGGCCCCACACAGATACGCAGTATTTT. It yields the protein CASSLGPHTDTQYF.

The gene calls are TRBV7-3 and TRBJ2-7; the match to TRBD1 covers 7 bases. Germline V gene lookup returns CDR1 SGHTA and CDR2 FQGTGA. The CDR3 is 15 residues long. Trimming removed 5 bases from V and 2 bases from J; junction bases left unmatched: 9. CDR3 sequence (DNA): TGTGCCAGCAGCCAACTAGGACAGGCAACCTACGAGCAGTACTTC. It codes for CASSQLGQATYEQYF.

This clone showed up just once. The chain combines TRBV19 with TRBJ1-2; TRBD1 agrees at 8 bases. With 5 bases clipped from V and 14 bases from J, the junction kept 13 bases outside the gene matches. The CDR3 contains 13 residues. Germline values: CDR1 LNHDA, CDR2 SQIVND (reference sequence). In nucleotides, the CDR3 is TGTGCCAGTAGTCCGGGACAGGACCTGAAAAGTACCTTC. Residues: CASSPGQDLKSTF.

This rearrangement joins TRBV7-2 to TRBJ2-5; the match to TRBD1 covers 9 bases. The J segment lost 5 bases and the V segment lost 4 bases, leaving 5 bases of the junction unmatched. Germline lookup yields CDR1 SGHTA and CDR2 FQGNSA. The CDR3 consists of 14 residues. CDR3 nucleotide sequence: TGTGCCAGCAGCTACTTAGGACAGGGGGAGACCCAGTACTTC. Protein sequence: CASSYLGQGETQYF.

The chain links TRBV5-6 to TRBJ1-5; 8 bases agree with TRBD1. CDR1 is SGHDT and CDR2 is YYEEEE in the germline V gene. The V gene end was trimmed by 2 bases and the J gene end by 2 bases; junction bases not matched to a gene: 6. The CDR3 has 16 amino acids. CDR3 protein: CASSLRTGNGNQPQHF. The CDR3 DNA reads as TGTGCCAGCAGCTTACGGACAGGGAATGGCAATCAGCCCCAGCATTTT.

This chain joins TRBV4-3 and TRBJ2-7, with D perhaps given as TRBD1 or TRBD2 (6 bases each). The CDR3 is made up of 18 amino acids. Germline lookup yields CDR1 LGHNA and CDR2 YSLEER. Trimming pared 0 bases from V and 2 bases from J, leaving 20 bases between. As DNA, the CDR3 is TGCGCCAGCAGCCAAGAAGAGGGGGATGTGGGAGGAACCTACGAGCAGTACTTC. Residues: CASSQEEGDVGGTYEQYF.

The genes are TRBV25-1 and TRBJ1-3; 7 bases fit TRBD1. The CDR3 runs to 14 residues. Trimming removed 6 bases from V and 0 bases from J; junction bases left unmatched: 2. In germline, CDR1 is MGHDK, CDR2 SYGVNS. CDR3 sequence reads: CASRDRLSGNTIYF. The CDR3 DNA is TGTGCCAGCAGGGACAGGCTCTCTGGAAACACCATATATTTT.

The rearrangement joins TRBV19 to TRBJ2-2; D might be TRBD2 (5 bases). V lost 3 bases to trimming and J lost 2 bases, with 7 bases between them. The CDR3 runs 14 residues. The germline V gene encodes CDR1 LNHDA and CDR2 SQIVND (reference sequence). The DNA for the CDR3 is TGTGCCAGTAGTATGGCGGGTAACACCGGGGAGCTGTTTTTT. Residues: CASSMAGNTGELFF.

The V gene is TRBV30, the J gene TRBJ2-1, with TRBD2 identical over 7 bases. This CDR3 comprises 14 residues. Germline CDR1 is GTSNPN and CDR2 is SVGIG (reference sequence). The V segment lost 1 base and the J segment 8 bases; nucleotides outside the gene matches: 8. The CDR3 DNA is TGTGCCTGGAGTGCCAGCGGGGTCCAGGATGAGCAGTTCTTC. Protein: CAWSASGVQDEQFF.

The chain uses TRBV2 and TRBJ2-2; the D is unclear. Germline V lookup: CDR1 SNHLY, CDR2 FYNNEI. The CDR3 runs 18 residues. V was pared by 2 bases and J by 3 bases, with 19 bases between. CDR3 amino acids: CASSERAVRSPDTGELFF. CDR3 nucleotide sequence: TGTGCCAGCAGTGAACGGGCGGTTCGAAGTCCCGACACCGGGGAGCTGTTTTTT.

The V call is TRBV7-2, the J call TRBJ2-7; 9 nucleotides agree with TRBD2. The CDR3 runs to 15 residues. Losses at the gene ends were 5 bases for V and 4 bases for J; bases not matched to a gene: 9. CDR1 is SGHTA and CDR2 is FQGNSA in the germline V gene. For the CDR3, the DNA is TGTGCCAGCAGCCCCCGTAGCGGGGGAATTTACGAGCAGTACTTC. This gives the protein CASSPRSGGIYEQYF.

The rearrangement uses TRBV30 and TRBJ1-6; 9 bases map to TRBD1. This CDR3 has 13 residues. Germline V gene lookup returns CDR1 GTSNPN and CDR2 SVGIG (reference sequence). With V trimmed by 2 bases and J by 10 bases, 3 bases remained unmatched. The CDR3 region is CAWSPQGASPLHF. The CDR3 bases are TGTGCCTGGAGTCCACAGGGGGCCTCACCCCTCCACTTT.

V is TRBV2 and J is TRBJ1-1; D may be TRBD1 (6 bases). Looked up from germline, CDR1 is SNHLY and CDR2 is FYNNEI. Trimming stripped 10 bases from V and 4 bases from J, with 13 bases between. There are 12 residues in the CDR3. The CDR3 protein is CATRGMATEAFF. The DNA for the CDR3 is TGTGCCACAAGGGGGATGGCCACTGAAGCTTTCTTT. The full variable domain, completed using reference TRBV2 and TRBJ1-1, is EPEVTQTPSHQVTQMGQEVILRCVPISNHLYFYWYRQILGQKVEFLVSFYNNEISEKSEIFDDQFSVERPDGSNFTLKIRSTKLEDSAMYFCATRGMATEAFFGQGTRLTVV.

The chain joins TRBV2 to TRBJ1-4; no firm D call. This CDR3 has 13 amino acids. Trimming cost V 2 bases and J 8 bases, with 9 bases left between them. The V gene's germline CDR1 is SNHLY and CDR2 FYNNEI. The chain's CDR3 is CASSETVREKLFF. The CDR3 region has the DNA TGTGCCAGCAGTGAAACGGTGAGGGAAAAACTGTTTTTT.

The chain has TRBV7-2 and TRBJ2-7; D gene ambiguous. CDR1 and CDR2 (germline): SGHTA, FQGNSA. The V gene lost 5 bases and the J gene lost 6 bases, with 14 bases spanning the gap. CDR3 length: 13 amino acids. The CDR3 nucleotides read TGTGCCAGCAGCCCCCCCGGACCTACCGAGCAGTACTTC. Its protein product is CASSPPGPTEQYF.